The sequence of this T cell receptor (beta chain) was determined in a study of beta chain features in type 1 diabetes. V was shortened by 6 bases and J by 2 bases, with 14 bases between the two germline ends. The CDR3 totals 15 residues. In germline, CDR1 is SNHLY, CDR2 FYNNEI. Study-level results: Shortening that was moderate but significant affected the TCRB CDR3s of Type 1 diabetes patients in all four CD4+ subsets. Because the template was cDNA, high-expressing cells might be over-represented.

Expressed TCRB transcripts were sequenced because the entire RNA isolate underwent reverse transcription. Data came from immunoSEQ multiplex PCR; TCRdb stores just in-frame clones and leaves some out. The sample shows a few hundred thousand clones, 25% to 35% of them seen only once. Purity of each sorted population was above 95%. Turning to this clone: Its specificity is not known.

The sequencing sample was made of central memory CD4+ T cells from blood. This clonotype was obtained from a man aged 25-45 years in good health. The chain couples TRBV2 to TRBJ2-1, with D perhaps matching TRBD1 or TRBD2 (5 bases each). CDR3 coding DNA: TGTGCCAGCAGCGTTCAGGGACCAACCTACAATGAGCAGTTCTTC. This codes for CASSVQGPTYNEQFF.